This TCR beta chain is drawn from a study of control samples from healthy donors and cancer patients (dated by TCRdb to about 2020). Note on this clone: Its antigen specificity is not known. The sample holds no much larger clone one base away, and base qualities are not on file.

Library construction relied on the immunoSEQ multiplex PCR assay. TCRdb limited this immuneACCESS table to in-frame rearrangements with V and J called. A share of clones is missing; checked studies link under half to unresolved V genes, and the rest is unexplained. The sample data list around 93,000 clones, and around nine tenths of these were observed just once. Less than 15% of the sample lies in the top ten. Its CDR3 holds 14 amino acids, cysteine through phenylalanine. The entry retains the CDR3 DNA only, 42 bases that are in frame from base 1. V lost 0 bases and J lost 11 bases; the stretch between them is 12 bases long. Taken from the germline V gene (reference sequence), the CDR1 and CDR2 loops are SGHKS and YYEKEE.

The chain uses TRBV5-5 and TRBJ1-6; the D segment cannot be called with confidence. This TCR was sampled from a man between 25 and 39 years old in good health. Sequenced material: blood. The CDR3 here reads CASSLERLGAPLHF. The bases read TGTGCCAGCAGCTTGGAACGGCTTGGGGCACCCCTCCACTTT.